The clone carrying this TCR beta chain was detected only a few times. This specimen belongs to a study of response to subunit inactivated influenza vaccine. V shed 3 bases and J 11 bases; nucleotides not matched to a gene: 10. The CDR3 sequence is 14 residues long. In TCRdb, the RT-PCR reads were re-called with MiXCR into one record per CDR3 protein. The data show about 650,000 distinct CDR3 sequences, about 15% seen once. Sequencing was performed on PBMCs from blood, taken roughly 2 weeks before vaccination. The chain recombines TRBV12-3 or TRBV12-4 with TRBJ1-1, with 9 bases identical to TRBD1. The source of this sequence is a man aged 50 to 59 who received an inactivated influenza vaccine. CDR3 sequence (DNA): TGTGCCAGCAGTTTTGACAGGGGGATCCTGGTTGCTTTCTTT. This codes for CASSFDRGILVAFF.